Sequencing of this T cell receptor (beta chain) was carried out in a study of T cells in Graves' hyperthyroidism and ophthalmopathy. Overall study: At the time of initial diagnosis and before any treatment, peripheral blood was collected.

This clonotype was observed many times. The CDR3 has 13 amino acids. CDR1 is SNHLY and CDR2 is FYNNEI in the germline V gene. V shed 6 bases and J shed 2 bases, with 10 bases lying between them. The hyperthyroidism patients had all been newly diagnosed, and their disease duration was under 2 months. Their ages ranged from 18 to 65 years. Authors of the study amplified TCR beta CDR3 regions from RNA transcripts. First-round RT-PCR with HTBI primers amplified the TCR CDR3 region. TCRdb itself ran the multiplex PCR reads through MiXCR, one entry per CDR3 protein. This repertoire shows over 650,000 distinct CDR3 sequences, around 17% found once; its top ten account for around 8.1%.

The chain links TRBV2 to TRBJ2-5; weak D call: TRBD2 (5 bases). The sample was blood. The clonotype originates from a man between 18 and 29 years old with Graves' hyperthyroidism. CDR3 sequence: CASRVTSQETQYF. CDR3 coding DNA: TGTGCCAGCAGGGTTACTAGTCAAGAGACCCAGTACTTC.